This T cell receptor (beta chain) was captured by sequencing in a study of T cells expressing NK-cell markers. About the study: The study drew TCR beta repertoires from sorted CD3+CD56+NKG2C+, CD3+CD56+NKG2C- and CD3+CD56-NKG2C+ T cells.

Germline loops: CDR1 SGHAT, CDR2 FQNNGV. The CDR3 length is 16 residues. In regard to this clonotype: Its specificity is unknown.

TCRdb reprocessed the 5' RACE reads and keeps a single row for each CDR3 protein, giving no DNA. The table lists hundreds of thousands of distinct CDR3 sequences. Overall study results and limits: The study did not resolve the HCMV specificity of expanded NKG2C+ T cell clones.

Material for sequencing was blood T cells: a sorted CD56 or NKG2C T cell subset, CD4+ or CD8+ T cells, or bulk PBMC T cells (not recorded which). This chain connects TRBV11-2 to TRBJ2-3. The TCR was taken from a man younger than 35 in good health. This chain's CDR3 is CASSLEGGTSTDTQYF.